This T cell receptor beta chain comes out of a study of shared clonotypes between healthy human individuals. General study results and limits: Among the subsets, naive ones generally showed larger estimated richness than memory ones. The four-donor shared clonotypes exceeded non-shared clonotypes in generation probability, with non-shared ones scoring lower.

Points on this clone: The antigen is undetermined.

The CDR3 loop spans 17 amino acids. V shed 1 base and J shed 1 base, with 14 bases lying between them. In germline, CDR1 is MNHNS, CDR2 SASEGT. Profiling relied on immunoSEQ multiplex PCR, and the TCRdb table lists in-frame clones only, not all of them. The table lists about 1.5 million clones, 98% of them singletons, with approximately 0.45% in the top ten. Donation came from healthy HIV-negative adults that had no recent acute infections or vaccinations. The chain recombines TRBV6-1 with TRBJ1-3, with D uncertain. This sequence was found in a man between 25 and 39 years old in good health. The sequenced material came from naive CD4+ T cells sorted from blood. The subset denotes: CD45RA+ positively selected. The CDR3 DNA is TGTGCCAGCAGTGAAGGTGGTGTAGGTCGATCTGGAAACACCATATATTTT. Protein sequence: CASSEGGVGRSGNTIYF.